The 20 T cell receptor beta chains presented below share a single source sample, sequenced in a study of blood T cell repertoires in COVID-19. Using immunoSEQ multiplex PCR, the repertoire was profiled, and TCRdb retains in-frame clones only, with some absent. Of 100,000 to 150,000 clones in the sample, approximately 82% were seen once. Sequencing was performed on peripheral blood. All receptors derive from a man older than 75 with active or convalescent COVID-19.

This clone was seen a few times. The J gene is TRBJ1-2, the V gene TRBV7-9; 7 bases agree with TRBD1. CDR1 and CDR2 (germline): SEHNR, FQNEAQ (reference sequence). The CDR3 consists of 13 residues. After removal of 3 bases from V and 8 bases from J, the junction contained 6 bases not matched to a gene. CDR3 in DNA: TGTGCCAGCAGCTTGACAGGGATTGAGGGCTACACCTTC. Amino acids: CASSLTGIEGYTF. The complete variable domain, with remaining parts taken from reference TRBV7-9 and TRBJ1-2, reads DTGVSQNPRHKITKRGQNVTFRCDPISEHNRLYWYRQTLGQGPEFLTYFQNEAQLEKSRLLSDRFSAERPKGSFSTLEIQRTEQGDSAMYLCASSLTGIEGYTFGSGTRLTVV.

This chain links TRBV30 with TRBJ1-1, with 7 positions matching TRBD1. The CDR3 is made up of 13 amino acids. Trimming cost V 1 base and J 1 base; bases outside gene matches: 0. Germline lookup yields CDR1 GTSNPN and CDR2 SVGIG (reference sequence). CDR3 residues: CAWSGQGNTEAFF. DNA for the CDR3: TGTGCCTGGAGTGGACAGGGGAACACTGAAGCTTTCTTT.

The chain combines TRBV2 with TRBJ1-6; D gene ambiguous. CDR1 is SNHLY, CDR2 FYNNEI, per germline. There are 15 residues in the CDR3. V was clipped by 6 bases and J by 7 bases, with 16 bases between them. CDR3 DNA sequence: TGTGCCAGCAGACCTACCGGGAGCAGCAATTCACCCCTCCACTTT. Its translation: CASRPTGSSNSPLHF.

V gene TRBV12-5 combines with J gene TRBJ1-4; 12 bases align to TRBD1. Germline CDR1 reads LGHNT; CDR2 reads FRNRAP. After removal of 5 bases from V and 2 bases from J, the junction contained 3 bases not matched to a gene. The CDR3 length is 16 residues. CDR3 nucleotide sequence: TGTGCTAGTGGTCCGGGACAGGGGGCCACTAATGAAAAACTGTTTTTT. This sequence encodes CASGPGQGATNEKLFF.

The chain recombines TRBV11-2 with TRBJ2-4; 8 bases are shared with TRBD1. Per germline, CDR1 SGHAT and CDR2 FQNNGV. The length of the CDR3 is 17 residues. The ends lost 1 base at V and 4 bases at J; junction bases unmatched: 9. CDR3 nucleotides: TGTGCCAGCAGCTTAGGGAGGGGACAGGAGAAAAAAAACATTCAGTACTTC. Its protein is CASSLGRGQEKKNIQYF.

V gene TRBV30 combines with J gene TRBJ1-4; D not certain. This CDR3 contains 16 residues. From germline, CDR1 is GTSNPN and CDR2 SVGIG (reference sequence). Trimming removed 0 bases at V and 8 bases at J, with 19 bases between. The CDR3 DNA follows: TGTGCCTGGAGTGTGGGGAGCGCGACAATGGAGGAAAAACTGTTTTTT. This translates into CAWSVGSATMEEKLFF.

V usage is TRBV6-5 and J usage is TRBJ1-6, with a possible D match to TRBD1 (5 bases). Trimming took 10 bases from V and 7 from J, leaving 14 bases between them. The germline gives CDR1 MNHEY, CDR2 SVGAGI. The CDR3 contains 13 residues. CDR3 DNA: TGTGCCACCTTAGTCCAGGGAAATTCACCCCTCCACTTT. Protein: CATLVQGNSPLHF.

V usage is TRBV6-5 and J usage is TRBJ2-5; D not certain. V lost 5 bases, J lost 1 base, and 8 bases lay in between. The CDR3 consists of 13 residues. The V gene's germline CDR1 is MNHEY and CDR2 SVGAGI. DNA for the CDR3: TGTGCCAGCAGTCCCTCCCCCCAAGAGACCCAGTACTTC. Protein product: CASSPSPQETQYF.

This sequence joins TRBV7-2 and TRBJ1-2; TRBD1 might be the D (5 bases). Germline CDR1 and CDR2: SGHTA and FQGNSA. CDR3 size: 14 residues. V was cut by 0 bases and J by 7 bases, with 12 bases left in between. CDR3 residues: CASSLAPGKGGYTF. Here the CDR3 DNA reads TGTGCCAGCAGCTTAGCCCCAGGGAAAGGTGGCTACACCTTC. Full variable domain (outside the CDR3, taken from reference TRBV7-2 and TRBJ1-2): GAGVSQSPSNKVTEKGKDVELRCDPISGHTALYWYRQSLGQGLEFLIYFQGNSAPDKSGLPSDRFSAERTGGSVSTLTIQRTQQEDSAVYLCASSLAPGKGGYTFGSGTRLTVV.

This chain links TRBV5-4 with TRBJ2-2; D not resolved. Deletions cut 1 base from V and 2 bases from J, with 12 bases between. CDR3 length: 16 residues. CDR1 is SGHNT and CDR2 is YYREEE in the germline V gene (reference sequence). The CDR3 DNA follows: TGTGCCAGCAGCTTGAGTGTGGCCATAAACACCGGGGAGCTGTTTTTT. Residues: CASSLSVAINTGELFF.

Comments on this clone: Other DNA sequences in the sample encode the same CDR3. This chain connects TRBV18 to TRBJ2-7; 8 nucleotides align to TRBD1. The CDR3 sequence is 15 residues long. Germline trimming cut 3 bases from V and 7 bases from J; bases unmatched to any gene: 11. Germline CDR1 KGHSH, CDR2 LQKENI. The CDR3 reads CASSPLAGGQGEQYF. The CDR3 bases are TGTGCCAGCTCACCCTTGGCAGGGGGCCAAGGAGAGCAGTACTTC.

The chain uses TRBV11-2 and TRBJ2-7; D is unclear. Per germline, CDR1 SGHAT and CDR2 FQNNGV. The CDR3 contains 15 residues. The V end was cut by 3 bases, the J end by 1 base, with 13 bases between. The CDR3 protein is CASSFAQVTSYEQYF. The CDR3 region has the DNA TGTGCCAGCAGCTTCGCTCAGGTTACTTCCTACGAGCAGTACTTC.

The chain employs TRBV14 and TRBJ2-7; TRBD1 is a possible D gene (7 bases). Trimming removed 4 bases from V and 7 bases from J, with 17 bases in between. The CDR3 has 14 residues. Germline assignment: CDR1 SGHDN and CDR2 FVKESK. The CDR3 DNA sequence: TGTGCCAGCAGCCCCCGTGGAGGGGGCGAGGAGCAGTACTTC. This gives the protein CASSPRGGGEEQYF.

The V gene is TRBV6-5, the J gene TRBJ2-1; TRBD2 agrees at 11 bases. Per germline, CDR1 MNHEY and CDR2 SVGAGI. The CDR3 extends over 14 amino acids. Losses at the gene ends were 7 bases for V and 15 bases for J; bases not matched to a gene: 14. CDR3 in amino acids: CASTSGVAGGPAFF. The CDR3 DNA reads as TGTGCCAGCACTTCGGGGGTAGCGGGGGGGCCCGCGTTCTTC.

The CDR3 DNA sequence: TGTGCCAGCAGCTTAACCGAGGGCATTCAGTACTTC. Protein: CASSLTEGIQYF. J is TRBJ2-4 and V is TRBV7-3, with D perhaps TRBD2 (5 bases). V gave up 0 bases and J gave up 9 bases, with 6 bases separating them. Per the germline V gene, CDR1 is SGHTA and CDR2 is FQGTGA. CDR3 size: 12 residues. The full variable domain, with the rest looked up from reference TRBV7-3 and TRBJ2-4, is GAGVSQTPSNKVTEKGKYVELRCDPISGHTALYWYRQSLGQGPEFLIYFQGTGAADDSGLPNDRFFAVRPEGSVSTLKIQRTERGDSAVYLCASSLTEGIQYFGAGTRLSVL.

V and J are TRBV7-9 and TRBJ1-2; 7 nucleotides line up with TRBD1. The CDR3 totals 15 residues. V was clipped by 2 bases and J by 5 bases; unmatched bases: 8. CDR1 SEHNR and CDR2 FQNEAQ come from the germline V gene (reference sequence). The CDR3 DNA follows: TGTGCCAGCAGCTTAATGGCAGGGGGACAGTATGGCTACACCTTC. Amino acid sequence: CASSLMAGGQYGYTF.

The rearrangement links TRBV3-1 (or the pseudogene TRBV3-2) to TRBJ1-2; the D is unclear. CDR1 and CDR2 (germline): LGHDT, YNNKEL (reference sequence). The CDR3 extends over 12 amino acids. V lost 4 bases, J lost 0 bases, and 3 bases lay in between. CDR3 in amino acids: CASSPSNYGYTF. The CDR3 DNA reads TGTGCCAGCAGCCCCTCTAACTATGGCTACACCTTC.

The chain employs TRBV5-5 and TRBJ2-7; D may be TRBD1 (6 bases). CDR3 length: 14 residues. The germline V and J ends were trimmed by 5 bases and 3 bases, with 15 bases remaining between them. Germline loops: CDR1 SGHKS, CDR2 YYEKEE (reference sequence). CDR3 residues: CASRPGTPNYEQYF. The CDR3 coding sequence is TGTGCCAGCAGGCCCGGGACACCCAACTACGAGCAGTACTTC.

The chain links TRBV11-3 to TRBJ1-2; D is perhaps TRBD1 (6 bases). CDR3 length equals 12 residues. Trimming removed 1 base at V and 8 bases at J, with 8 bases between. The V gene's germline CDR1 is SGHNT and CDR2 YENEEA. The DNA for the CDR3 is TGTGCCAGCAGCTTAGGGGGGCAAGGCTACACCTTC. Protein product: CASSLGGQGYTF.

This chain uses TRBV21-1 with TRBJ2-3; the D call in the table, TRBD1, was not verified against the DNA. TRBV21-1 is tagged as a pseudogene. The CDR3 totals 12 residues. DNA of the CDR3: TGTGCCAGCAGCTCGCCCCCCAGTACGCAGTATTTT. As protein: CASSSPPSTQYF.